This T cell receptor (beta chain) was observed in a study of T cell repertoires in cytomegalovirus infection. The CDR3 has 14 residues. Trimming removed 6 bases from V and 13 bases from J, with 21 bases in between. In TCRdb, the reads were re-called with MiXCR into one record per CDR3 protein. The sample yields about a million distinct CDR3 sequences, approximately 33% seen once. A remark on this clonotype: Antigen unknown.

Sequencing was performed on cultured CD8+ T cells from PBMCs, taken from culture after CMV antigen stimulation. The sequence came from a human donor in good health (CMV status not recorded). Some clones in this sample may be carry-over from other donors' samples. The chain combines TRBV12-3 or TRBV12-4 with TRBJ1-4, with a possible D match to TRBD1 (5 bases). DNA of the CDR3: TGTGCCAGCAGGTTTTCCCTCGGGGACTTGAGACTGTTTTTT. Its translation is CASRFSLGDLRLFF.